This T cell receptor beta chain appears in the sequencing data of a study of blood T cell repertoires in COVID-19. Study details: There were acute and convalescent COVID-19 samples, and they came from the United States, Italy and Spain. Sources were T cells, B-cell-depleted T cells, or PBMCs; the material itself was cDNA or gDNA.

V was trimmed by 0 bases and J by 3 bases, leaving 8 bases between them. The CDR3 loop spans 15 amino acids. Original processing methods: Researchers report that nucleated cell counts were estimated from reference gene primer amplification. Method: immunoSEQ multiplex PCR; TCRdb's copy keeps in-frame clones and lacks some. Clonal size and the V and J genes are those of that table, whereas D and trimming came from the DNA. The sample lists approximately 250,000 clones; 83% were seen once. The rearrangement links TRBV23-1 to TRBJ1-4, with a weak D call TRBD1 (5 bases). TRBV23-1 is given ORF status, its function remaining uncertain. This clonotype was obtained from a woman in her forties or fifties with acute or convalescent COVID-19. Sequencing was carried out using peripheral blood. DNA of the CDR3: TGCGCCAGCAGTCAATCTAAGGGGTCTAATGAAAAACTGTTTTTT. Translated: CASSQSKGSNEKLFF.